This T cell receptor (beta chain) was identified during a study of cytomegalovirus exposure and HLA in healthy donors. 60 Vbeta and 13 Jbeta primers were used in PCR. Clones were read by immunoSEQ multiplex PCR, and TCRdb kept only the in-frame ones, dropping some. The sample data list roughly 72,000 clones. With regard to this clone: Its target is not known.

After removal of 4 bases from V and 2 bases from J, the junction contained 6 bases not matched to a gene. Germline loops: CDR1 SGHTS, CDR2 YDEGEE. This CDR3 comprises 14 residues. Broader study findings: It was likely that a cluster of highly shared sequence variants was a sequencing artifact.

Sequencing used PBMCs. J is TRBJ2-7 and V is TRBV5-8; TRBD2 aligns across 7 bases. This TCR came from a young man in good health and CMV-seropositive. This CDR3 reads CASSPGTTAYEQYF. CDR3 nucleotides: TGTGCCAGCAGCCCCGGGACTACAGCCTACGAGCAGTACTTC. The full variable domain, with the rest looked up from reference TRBV5-8 and TRBJ2-7, is EAGVTQSPTHLIKTRGQQATLRCSPISGHTSVYWYQQALGLGLQFLLWYDEGEERNRGNFPPRFSGRQFPNYSSELNVNALELEDSALYLCASSPGTTAYEQYFGPGTRLTVT.